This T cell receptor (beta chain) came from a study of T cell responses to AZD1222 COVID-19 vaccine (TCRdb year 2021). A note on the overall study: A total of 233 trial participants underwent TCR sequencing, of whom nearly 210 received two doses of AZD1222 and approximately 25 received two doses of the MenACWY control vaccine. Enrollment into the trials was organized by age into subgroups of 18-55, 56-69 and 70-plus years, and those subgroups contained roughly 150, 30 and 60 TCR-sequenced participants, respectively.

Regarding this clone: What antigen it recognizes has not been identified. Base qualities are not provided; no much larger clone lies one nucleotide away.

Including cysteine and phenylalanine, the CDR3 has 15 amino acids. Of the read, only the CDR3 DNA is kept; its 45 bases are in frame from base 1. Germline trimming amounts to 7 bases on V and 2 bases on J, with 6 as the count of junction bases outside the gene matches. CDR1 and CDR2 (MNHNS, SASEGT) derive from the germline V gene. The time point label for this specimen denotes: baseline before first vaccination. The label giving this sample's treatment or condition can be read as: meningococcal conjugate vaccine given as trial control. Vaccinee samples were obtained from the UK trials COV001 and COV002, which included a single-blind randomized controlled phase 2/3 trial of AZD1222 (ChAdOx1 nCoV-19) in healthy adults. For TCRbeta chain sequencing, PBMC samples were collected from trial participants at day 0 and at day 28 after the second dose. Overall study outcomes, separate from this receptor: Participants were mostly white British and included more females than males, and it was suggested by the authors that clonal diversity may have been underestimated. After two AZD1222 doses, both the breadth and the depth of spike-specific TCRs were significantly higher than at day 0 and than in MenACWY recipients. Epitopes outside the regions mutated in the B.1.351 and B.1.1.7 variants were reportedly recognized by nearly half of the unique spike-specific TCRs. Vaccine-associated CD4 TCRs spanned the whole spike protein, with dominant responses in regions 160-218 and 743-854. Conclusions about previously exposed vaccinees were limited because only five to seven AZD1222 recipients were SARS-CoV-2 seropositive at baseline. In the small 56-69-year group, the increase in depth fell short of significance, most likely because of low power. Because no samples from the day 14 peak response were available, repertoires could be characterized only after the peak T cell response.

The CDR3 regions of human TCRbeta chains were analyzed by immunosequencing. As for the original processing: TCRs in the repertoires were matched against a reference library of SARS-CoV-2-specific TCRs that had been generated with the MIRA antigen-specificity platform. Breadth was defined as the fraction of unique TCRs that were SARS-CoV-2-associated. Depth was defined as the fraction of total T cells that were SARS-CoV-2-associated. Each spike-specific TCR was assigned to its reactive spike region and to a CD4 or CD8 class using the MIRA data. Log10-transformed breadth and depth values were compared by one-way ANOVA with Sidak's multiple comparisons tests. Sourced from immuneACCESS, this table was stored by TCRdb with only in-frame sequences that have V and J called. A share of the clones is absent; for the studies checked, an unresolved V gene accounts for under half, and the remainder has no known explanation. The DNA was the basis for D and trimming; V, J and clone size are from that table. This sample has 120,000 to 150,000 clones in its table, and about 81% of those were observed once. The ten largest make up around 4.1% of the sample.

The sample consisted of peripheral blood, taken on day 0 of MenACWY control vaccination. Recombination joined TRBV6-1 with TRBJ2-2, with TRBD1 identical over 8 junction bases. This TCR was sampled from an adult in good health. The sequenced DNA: TGTGCCAGCATCACCGGGACAGGAAACACCGGGGAGCTGTTTTTT. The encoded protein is CASITGTGNTGELFF.